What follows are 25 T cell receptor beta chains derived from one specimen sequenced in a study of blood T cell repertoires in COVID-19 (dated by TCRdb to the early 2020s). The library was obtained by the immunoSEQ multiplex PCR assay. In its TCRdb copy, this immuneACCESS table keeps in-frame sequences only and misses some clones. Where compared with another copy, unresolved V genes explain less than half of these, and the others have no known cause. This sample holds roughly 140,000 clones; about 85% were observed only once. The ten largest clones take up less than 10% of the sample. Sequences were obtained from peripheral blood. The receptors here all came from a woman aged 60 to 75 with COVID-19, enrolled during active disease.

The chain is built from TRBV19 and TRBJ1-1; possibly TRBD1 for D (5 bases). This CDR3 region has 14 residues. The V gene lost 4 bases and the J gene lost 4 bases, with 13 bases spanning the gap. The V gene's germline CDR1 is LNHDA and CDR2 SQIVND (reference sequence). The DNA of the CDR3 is TGTGCCAGTAGTACTTCTCCGGGGGGCACTGAAGCTTTCTTT. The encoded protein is CASSTSPGGTEAFF.

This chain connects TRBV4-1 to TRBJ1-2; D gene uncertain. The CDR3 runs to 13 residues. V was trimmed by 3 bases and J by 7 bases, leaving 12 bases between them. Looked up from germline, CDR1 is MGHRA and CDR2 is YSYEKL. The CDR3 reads CASSQPRNAGYTF. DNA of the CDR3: TGCGCCAGCAGCCAGCCCAGGAACGCTGGCTACACCTTC.

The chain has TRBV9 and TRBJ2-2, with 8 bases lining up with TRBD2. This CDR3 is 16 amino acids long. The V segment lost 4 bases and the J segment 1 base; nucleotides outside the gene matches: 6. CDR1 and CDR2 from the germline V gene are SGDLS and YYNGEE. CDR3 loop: CASSSSAGVNTGELFF. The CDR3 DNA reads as TGTGCCAGCAGCTCTTCAGCGGGGGTGAACACCGGGGAGCTGTTTTTT.

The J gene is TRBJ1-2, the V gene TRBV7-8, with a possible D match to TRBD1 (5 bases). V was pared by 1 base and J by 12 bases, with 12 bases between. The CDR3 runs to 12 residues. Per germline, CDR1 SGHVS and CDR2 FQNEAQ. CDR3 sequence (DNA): TGTGCCAGCAGCTTAGACAGGTTCCTCAACACCTTC. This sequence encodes CASSLDRFLNTF.

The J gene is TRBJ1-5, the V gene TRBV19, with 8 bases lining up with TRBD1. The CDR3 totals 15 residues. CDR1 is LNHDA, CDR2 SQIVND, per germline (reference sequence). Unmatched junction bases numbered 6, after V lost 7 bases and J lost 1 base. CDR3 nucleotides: TGTGCCAGTAAGGCAGGGGGCTTCAGCAATCAGCCCCAGCATTTT. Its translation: CASKAGGFSNQPQHF.

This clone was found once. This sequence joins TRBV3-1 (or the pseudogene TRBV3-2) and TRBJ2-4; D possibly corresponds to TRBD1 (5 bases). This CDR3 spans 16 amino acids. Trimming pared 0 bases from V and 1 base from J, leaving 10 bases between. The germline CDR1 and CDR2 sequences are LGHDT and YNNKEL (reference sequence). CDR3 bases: TGTGCCAGCAGCCAAGATAGGGCAGGGGCCAAAAACATTCAGTACTTC. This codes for CASSQDRAGAKNIQYF.

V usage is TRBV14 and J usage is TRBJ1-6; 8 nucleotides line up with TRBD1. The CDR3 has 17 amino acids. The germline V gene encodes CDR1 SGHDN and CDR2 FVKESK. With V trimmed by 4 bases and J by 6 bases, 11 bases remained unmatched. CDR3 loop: CASSPEVLDRGNSPLHF. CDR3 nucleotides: TGTGCCAGCAGCCCAGAGGTCCTAGACAGGGGTAATTCACCCCTCCACTTT. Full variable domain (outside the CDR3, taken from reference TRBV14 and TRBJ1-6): EAGVTQFPSHSVIEKGQTVTLRCDPISGHDNLYWYRRVMGKEIKFLLHFVKESKQDESGMPNNRFLAERTGGTYSTLKVQPAELEDSGVYFCASSPEVLDRGNSPLHFGNGTRLTVT.

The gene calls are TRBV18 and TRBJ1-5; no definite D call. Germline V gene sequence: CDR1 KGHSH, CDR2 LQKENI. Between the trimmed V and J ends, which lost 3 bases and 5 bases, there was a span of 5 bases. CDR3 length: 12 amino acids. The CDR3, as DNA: TGTGCCAGCTCACCTCCAGATCAGCCCCAGCATTTT. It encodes CASSPPDQPQHF.

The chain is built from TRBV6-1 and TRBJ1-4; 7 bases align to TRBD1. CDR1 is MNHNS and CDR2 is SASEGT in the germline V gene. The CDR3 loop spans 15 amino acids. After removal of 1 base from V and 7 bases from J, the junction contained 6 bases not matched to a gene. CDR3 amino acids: CASSEETGSSEKLFF. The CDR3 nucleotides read TGTGCCAGCAGTGAAGAGACAGGGAGTAGTGAAAAACTGTTTTTT.

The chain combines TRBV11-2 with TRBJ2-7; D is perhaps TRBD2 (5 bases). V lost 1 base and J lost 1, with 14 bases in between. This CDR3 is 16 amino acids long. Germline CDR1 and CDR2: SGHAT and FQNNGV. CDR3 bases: TGTGCCAGCAGCTTAGGATCGGGGATATATTCCTACGAGCAGTACTTC. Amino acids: CASSLGSGIYSYEQYF.

The CDR3 sequence: CASSPFRGTEAFF. The CDR3 DNA reads TGTGCCAGCAGCCCGTTCCGGGGCACTGAAGCTTTCTTT. V and J are TRBV5-8 and TRBJ1-1, with unresolved D. Trimming took off 4 bases at V and 4 bases at J, with 11 bases between the two ends. Germline values: CDR1 SGHTS, CDR2 YDEGEE. CDR3 size: 13 residues.

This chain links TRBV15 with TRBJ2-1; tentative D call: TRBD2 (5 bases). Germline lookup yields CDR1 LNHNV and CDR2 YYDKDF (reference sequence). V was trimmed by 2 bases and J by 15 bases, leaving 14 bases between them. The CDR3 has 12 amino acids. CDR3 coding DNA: TGTGCCACCAGCAGATATAGGGCCGAGGGGTTCTTC. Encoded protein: CATSRYRAEGFF.

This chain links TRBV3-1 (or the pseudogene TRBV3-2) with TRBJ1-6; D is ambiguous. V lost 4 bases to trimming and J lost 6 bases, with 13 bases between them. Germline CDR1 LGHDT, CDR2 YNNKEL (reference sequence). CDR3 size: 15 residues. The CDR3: CASSPGGGLNSPLHF. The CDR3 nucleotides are TGTGCCAGCAGCCCAGGAGGAGGACTTAATTCACCCCTCCACTTT.

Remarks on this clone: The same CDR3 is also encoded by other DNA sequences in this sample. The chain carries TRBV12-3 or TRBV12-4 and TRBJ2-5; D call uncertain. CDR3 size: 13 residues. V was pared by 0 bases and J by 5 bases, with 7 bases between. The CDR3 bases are TGTGCCAGCAGTTTAGCCGGAGTGGAGACCCAGTACTTC. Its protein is CASSLAGVETQYF.

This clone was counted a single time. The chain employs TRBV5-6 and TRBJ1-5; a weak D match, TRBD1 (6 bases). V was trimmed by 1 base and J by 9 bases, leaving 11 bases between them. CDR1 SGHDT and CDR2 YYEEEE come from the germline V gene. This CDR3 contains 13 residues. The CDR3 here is CASSLWSGVPQHF. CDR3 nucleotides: TGTGCCAGCAGCTTGTGGTCAGGGGTGCCCCAGCATTTT.

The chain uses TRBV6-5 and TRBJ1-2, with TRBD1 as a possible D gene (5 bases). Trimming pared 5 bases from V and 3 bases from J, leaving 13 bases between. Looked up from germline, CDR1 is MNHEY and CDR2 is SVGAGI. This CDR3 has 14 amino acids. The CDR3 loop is CASSRVSGDYGYTF. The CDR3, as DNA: TGTGCCAGCAGTCGGGTGTCGGGGGACTATGGCTACACCTTC.

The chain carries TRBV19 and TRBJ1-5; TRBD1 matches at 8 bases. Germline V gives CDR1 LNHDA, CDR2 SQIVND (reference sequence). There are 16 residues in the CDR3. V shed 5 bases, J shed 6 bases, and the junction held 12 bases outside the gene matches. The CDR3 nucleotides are TGTGCCAGTAGTCCATACACAGGGGGGAAGGGTCAGCCCCAGCATTTT. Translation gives CASSPYTGGKGQPQHF.

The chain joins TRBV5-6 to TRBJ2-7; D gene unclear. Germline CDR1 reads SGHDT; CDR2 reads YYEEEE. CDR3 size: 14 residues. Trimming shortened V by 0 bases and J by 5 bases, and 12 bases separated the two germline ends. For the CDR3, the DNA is TGTGCCAGCAGCTTGGACGGATTCCGGGACGAGCAGTACTTC. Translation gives CASSLDGFRDEQYF.

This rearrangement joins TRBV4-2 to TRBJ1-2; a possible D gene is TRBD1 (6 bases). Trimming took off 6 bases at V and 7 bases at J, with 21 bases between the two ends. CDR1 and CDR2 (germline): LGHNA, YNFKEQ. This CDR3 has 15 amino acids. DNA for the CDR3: TGTGCCAGCAGTCAGCGACAGGAGTGGATTATTGGCTACACCTTC. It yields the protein CASSQRQEWIIGYTF.

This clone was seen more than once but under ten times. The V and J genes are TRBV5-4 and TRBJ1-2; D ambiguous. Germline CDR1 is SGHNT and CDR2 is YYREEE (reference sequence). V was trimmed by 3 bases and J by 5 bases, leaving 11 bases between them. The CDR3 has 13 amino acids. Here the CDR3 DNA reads TGTGCCAGCAGCTCCCCCCCTTTTTATGGCTACACCTTC. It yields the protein CASSSPPFYGYTF.

The CDR3 nucleotides are TGCAGCGTTGAAAAAGGACAGGGAGCCAAAAACATTCAGTACTTC. This gives the protein CSVEKGQGAKNIQYF. The J gene is TRBJ2-4, the V gene TRBV29-1; 8 nucleotides agree with TRBD1. CDR1 is SQVTM, CDR2 ANQGSEA, per germline. CDR3 length: 15 residues. V shed 2 bases and J 0 bases; nucleotides not matched to a gene: 3.

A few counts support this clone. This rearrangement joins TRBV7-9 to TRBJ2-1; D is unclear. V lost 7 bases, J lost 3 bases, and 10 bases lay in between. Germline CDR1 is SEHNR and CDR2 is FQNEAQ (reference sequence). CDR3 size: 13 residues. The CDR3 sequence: CASTLEDYNEQFF. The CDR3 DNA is TGTGCCAGCACTCTTGAGGACTACAATGAGCAGTTCTTC.

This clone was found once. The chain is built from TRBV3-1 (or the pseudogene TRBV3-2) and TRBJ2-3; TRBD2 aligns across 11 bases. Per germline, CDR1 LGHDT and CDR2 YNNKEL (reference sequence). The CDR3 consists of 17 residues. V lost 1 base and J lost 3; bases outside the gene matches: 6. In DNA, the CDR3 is TGTGCCAGCAGCCAAGGCTATAGCGGGAGGGGGACAGATACGCAGTATTTT. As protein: CASSQGYSGRGTDTQYF.

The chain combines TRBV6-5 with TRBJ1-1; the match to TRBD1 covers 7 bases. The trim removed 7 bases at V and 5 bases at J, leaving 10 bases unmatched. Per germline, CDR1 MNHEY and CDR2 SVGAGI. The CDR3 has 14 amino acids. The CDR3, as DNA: TGTGCCAGCAATCCGACAGGGTTCGGGACTGAAGCTTTCTTT. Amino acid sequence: CASNPTGFGTEAFF.

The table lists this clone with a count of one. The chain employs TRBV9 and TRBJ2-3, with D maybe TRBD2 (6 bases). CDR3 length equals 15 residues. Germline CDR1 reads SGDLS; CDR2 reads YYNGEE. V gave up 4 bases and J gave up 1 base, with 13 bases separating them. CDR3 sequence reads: CASSRSGPGTDTQYF. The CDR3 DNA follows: TGTGCCAGCAGCAGGAGCGGGCCCGGCACAGATACGCAGTATTTT. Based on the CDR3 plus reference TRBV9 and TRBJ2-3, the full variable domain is DSGVTQTPKHLITATGQRVTLRCSPRSGDLSVYWYQQSLDQGLQFLIQYYNGEERAKGNILERFSAQQFPDLHSELNLSSLELGDSALYFCASSRSGPGTDTQYFGPGTRLTVL.